These 4 T cell receptor beta chains came from one sample sequenced in a study of shared clonotypes between healthy human individuals. TCRdb keeps only in-frame clones here, not all; method: immunoSEQ multiplex PCR. The sample comprises more than 550,000 clones, 90% of which are singletons, and less than 40% rests with the top ten. Source material: memory CD8+ T cells from PBMCs. Stated subset: CD45RO+ cells pooled with CCR7-negative TemRA cells. The receptor source for this set is a man younger than 30 in good health. Some clones in this sample may be carry-over from other donors' samples.

This chain links TRBV9 with TRBJ2-7; D is uncertain. CDR3 size: 15 residues. The germline V gene encodes CDR1 SGDLS and CDR2 YYNGEE. The V end lost 4 bases, the J end lost 6 bases, and 20 bases lay between the germline ends. CDR3 amino acids: CASSPSFEAFREQYF. The DNA of the CDR3 is TGTGCCAGCAGCCCCTCATTCGAGGCTTTCCGCGAGCAGTACTTC.

The rearrangement joins TRBV9 to TRBJ2-3; 7 nucleotides line up with TRBD2. This CDR3 contains 15 residues. The J segment lost 1 base and the V segment lost 3 bases, leaving 5 bases of the junction unmatched. Germline V CDR1 and CDR2: SGDLS, YYNGEE. CDR3 sequence (DNA): TGTGCCAGCAGCGGGCAGGGAGGGGGCACAGATACGCAGTATTTT. Encoded protein: CASSGQGGGTDTQYF.

V gene TRBV4-3 combines with J gene TRBJ2-7; tentative D call: TRBD1 (5 bases). From germline, CDR1 is LGHNA and CDR2 YSLEER. Trimming left V 1 base short and J 2 bases short, with 15 bases between. The CDR3 totals 16 residues. The CDR3 bases are TGCGCCAGCAGCCAAGTTAGGGGCGCACCCCCCTACGAGCAGTACTTC. Translating gives CASSQVRGAPPYEQYF.

The chain recombines TRBV5-1 with TRBJ2-5; 10 bases match TRBD1. The J call is uncertain, as TRBJ2-7 better fits the DNA end. From germline, CDR1 is SGHRS and CDR2 YFSETQ. This CDR3 contains 14 residues. The CDR3 DNA follows: TGCGCCAGCAGCTCGCGGACAGGGGGTTACGAGCAGTACTTC. Protein product: CASSSRTGGYEQYF.